The 14 T cell receptor beta chains in this list originate from one sample, sequenced in a study of shared clonotypes between healthy human individuals. Some clones are missing from TCRdb's copy, which holds only in-frame ones; the method was immunoSEQ multiplex PCR. The sample holds roughly 1,000,000 clones, roughly 74% seen once. The sequencing sample was made of memory CD4+ T cells from PBMCs. Subset here: CD45RA-negative fraction. All receptors derive from a young man in good health. Some clones in this sample may be carry-over from other donors' samples.

The J gene is TRBJ2-7, the V gene TRBV2; 8 bases map to TRBD2. The CDR3 runs to 14 residues. The junction had 10 bases not matched to a gene; V was cut back by 5 bases and J by 7 bases. Germline assignment: CDR1 SNHLY and CDR2 FYNNEI. Here the CDR3 reads CASSPKAASGEQYF. CDR3 DNA sequence: TGTGCCAGCAGTCCCAAGGCGGCTAGCGGGGAGCAGTACTTC.

The chain joins TRBV28 to TRBJ2-3; 13 nucleotides line up with TRBD2. CDR1 is MDHEN and CDR2 is SYDVKM in the germline V gene. V gave up 4 bases and J gave up 7 bases; unmatched junction bases: 2. The CDR3 consists of 14 residues. DNA of the CDR3: TGTGCCAGCAGTTGGGGACTAGCGGGAAATACGCAGTATTTT. Translated, it gives CASSWGLAGNTQYF.

This sequence joins TRBV29-1 and TRBJ2-7; D is undetermined. Germline-derived CDR1 and CDR2 are SQVTM and ANQGSEA. Trimming removed 2 bases from V and 6 bases from J, with 23 bases in between. The CDR3 spans 16 residues. Here the CDR3 reads CSVERVVSPLFSEQYF. CDR3 DNA: TGCAGCGTTGAAAGGGTGGTTTCCCCGTTGTTCTCCGAGCAGTACTTC.

The V gene is TRBV4-3, the J gene TRBJ2-7; the D gene is possibly TRBD2 (7 bases). Trimming removed 5 bases from V and 6 bases from J, with 14 bases in between. The CDR3 covers 13 residues. Per germline, CDR1 LGHNA and CDR2 YSLEER. Here the CDR3 DNA reads TGCGCCAGCAGCAGTAGGGGGGGAGGCGAGCAGTACTTC. Protein sequence: CASSSRGGGEQYF.

The rearrangement joins TRBV18 to TRBJ2-1; tentatively, D is TRBD2 (6 bases). CDR1 KGHSH and CDR2 LQKENI come from the germline V gene. This CDR3 spans 13 amino acids. V lost 3 bases, J lost 9 bases, and 12 bases lay in between. The CDR3 spells CASSPGLEGEQFF. The CDR3 nucleotides read TGTGCCAGCTCACCGGGACTGGAGGGTGAGCAGTTCTTC.

Here the CDR3 reads CATMGLGLAGDTQYF. Here the CDR3 DNA reads TGTGCCACCATGGGGCTGGGGCTAGCGGGAGATACGCAGTATTTT. V usage is TRBV19 and J usage is TRBJ2-3; 8 bases are a match to TRBD2. CDR3 size: 15 residues. Germline values: CDR1 LNHDA, CDR2 SQIVND (reference sequence). The V gene end was trimmed by 10 bases and the J gene end by 5 bases; junction bases not matched to a gene: 14. Filled out from reference TRBV19 and TRBJ2-3, the complete variable domain reads DGGITQSPKYLFRKEGQNVTLSCEQNLNHDAMYWYRQDPGQGLRLIYYSQIVNDFQKGDIAEGYSVSREKKESFPLTVTSAQKNPTAFYLCATMGLGLAGDTQYFGPGTRLTVL.

The J gene is TRBJ2-7, the V gene TRBV11-3; TRBD1 is a possible D gene (6 bases). CDR1 and CDR2 (germline): SGHNT, YENEEA. The CDR3 extends over 16 amino acids. V was trimmed by 4 bases and J by 2 bases, leaving 18 bases between them. The CDR3 spells CASSSPGTRLTYEQYF. The CDR3 region has the DNA TGTGCCAGCAGCTCCCCCGGGACACGGTTAACCTACGAGCAGTACTTC.

CDR3: CSVEEVGTSGSYEQYF. CDR3 in DNA: TGCAGCGTTGAAGAGGTAGGGACTAGCGGTTCCTACGAGCAGTACTTC. This chain connects TRBV29-1 to TRBJ2-7; 11 bases map to TRBD2. CDR1 and CDR2 (germline): SQVTM, ANQGSEA. This CDR3 comprises 16 residues. V was clipped by 0 bases and J by 1 base; unmatched bases: 5.

A single count supports this clone. This sample includes further DNA sequences coding for the same CDR3. The chain has TRBV19 and TRBJ2-7; D call uncertain. This CDR3 region has 12 residues. Looked up from germline, CDR1 is LNHDA and CDR2 is SQIVND (reference sequence). The V end lost 3 bases, the J end lost 3 bases, and 6 bases lay between the germline ends. As DNA, the CDR3 is TGTGCCAGTAGTATCGGAAGCTACGAGCAGTACTTC. Residues: CASSIGSYEQYF.

This clone has at least ten counts. The sample contains more than one DNA sequence encoding this CDR3. The chain combines TRBV6-1 with TRBJ2-4, with D uncertain. The germline CDR1 and CDR2 sequences are MNHNS and SASEGT. V was pared by 10 bases and J by 1 base, with 11 bases between. The CDR3 is 13 residues long. CDR3: CATQARAKNIQYF. CDR3 sequence (DNA): TGTGCCACCCAGGCTAGGGCCAAAAACATTCAGTACTTC.

As for this clone: This CDR3 is also generated by other DNA sequences in the sample. The chain has TRBV5-8 and TRBJ2-2; possible D gene TRBD1, 5 bases. The CDR3 totals 15 residues. Germline V lookup: CDR1 SGHTS, CDR2 YDEGEE. V lost 4 bases and J lost 6, with 16 bases in between. The CDR3 region is CASSPYIREAGELFF. DNA of the CDR3: TGTGCCAGCAGCCCATACATCAGGGAAGCCGGGGAGCTGTTTTTT.

On this clone: Other DNA sequences in the sample encode the same CDR3. This chain uses TRBV5-6 with TRBJ2-5; no clear D gene. This CDR3 contains 13 residues. Trimming pared 1 base from V and 4 bases from J, leaving 8 bases between. The germline CDR1 and CDR2 sequences are SGHDT and YYEEEE. CDR3 in DNA: TGTGCCAGCAGCTTGACGGGCGGAGAGACCCAGTACTTC. Amino acid sequence: CASSLTGGETQYF.

CDR3 sequence (DNA): TGTGCCAGCAAGTACAGGGGGTATAATGAAAAACTGTTTTTT. Residues: CASKYRGYNEKLFF. The chain employs TRBV28 and TRBJ1-4; 8 bases match TRBD1. V shed 7 bases, J shed 4 bases, and the junction held 5 bases outside the gene matches. The CDR3 is 14 amino acids. Per the germline V gene, CDR1 is MDHEN and CDR2 is SYDVKM.

J is TRBJ2-3 and V is TRBV6-6; TRBD1 agrees at 7 bases. With V trimmed by 6 bases and J by 2 bases, 11 bases remained unmatched. The CDR3 is 16 amino acids. Germline CDR1 MNHNY, CDR2 SVGAGI (reference sequence). Written as DNA, the CDR3 is TGTGCCAGCAGATCCTTCCGGGACAGCTACACAGATACGCAGTATTTT. Protein: CASRSFRDSYTDTQYF.